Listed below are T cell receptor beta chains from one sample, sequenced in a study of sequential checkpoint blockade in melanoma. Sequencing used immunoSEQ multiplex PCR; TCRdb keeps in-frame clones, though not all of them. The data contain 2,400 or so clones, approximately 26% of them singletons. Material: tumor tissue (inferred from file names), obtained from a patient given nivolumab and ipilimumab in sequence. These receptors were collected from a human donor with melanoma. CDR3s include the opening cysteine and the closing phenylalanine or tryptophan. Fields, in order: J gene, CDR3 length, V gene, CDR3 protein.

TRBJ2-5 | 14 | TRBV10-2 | CATSIRKDQETQYF
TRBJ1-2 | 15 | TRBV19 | CASSIYGSHNYGYTF
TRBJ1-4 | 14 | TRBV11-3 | CASSLRGLGEKLFF
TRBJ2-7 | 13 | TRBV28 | CASSSTGGGQQYF
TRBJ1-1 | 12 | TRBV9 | CASNRGQTEAFF
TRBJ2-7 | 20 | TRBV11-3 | CASSFGKRGRGGIPRGEQYF
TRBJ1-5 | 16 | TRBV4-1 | CASSRQWGQSNQPQHF
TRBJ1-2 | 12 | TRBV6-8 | CASSPSGGGYTF
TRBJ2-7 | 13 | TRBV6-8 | CASSPNRFYEQYF
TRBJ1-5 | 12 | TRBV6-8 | CASSRPNQPQHF
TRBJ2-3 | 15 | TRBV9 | CASSATGTGPDTQYF
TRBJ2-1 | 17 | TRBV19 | CASIRSSGGPAPDEQFF
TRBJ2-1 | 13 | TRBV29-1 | CSVASGDINEQFF
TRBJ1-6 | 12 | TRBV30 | CGLGTYNSPLHF
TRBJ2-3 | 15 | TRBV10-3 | CAISESGQGADTQYF
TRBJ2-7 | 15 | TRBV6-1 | CASSEARGSTYEQYF
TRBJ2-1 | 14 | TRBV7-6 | CASSFGGRDNEQFF
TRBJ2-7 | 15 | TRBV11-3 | CASSLVLRLPSEQYF
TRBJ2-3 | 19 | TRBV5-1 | CASSLVKLGSIGSTDTQYF
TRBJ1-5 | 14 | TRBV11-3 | CASSWGDRSKPQHF
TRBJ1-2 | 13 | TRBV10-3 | CASADSGNYGYTF
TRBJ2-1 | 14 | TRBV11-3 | CASSAPDRGNEQFF
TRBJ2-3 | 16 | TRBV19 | CASTREGGLTGATQYF
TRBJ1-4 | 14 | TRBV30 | CAWSLYGSHEKLFF
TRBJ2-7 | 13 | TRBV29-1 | CSVVVGTIYEQYF
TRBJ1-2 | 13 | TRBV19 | CASSFISTYGYTF
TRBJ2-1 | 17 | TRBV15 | CATSTLRGGQGYNEQFF
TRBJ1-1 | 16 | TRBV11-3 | CASKTSPGQGGTEAFF
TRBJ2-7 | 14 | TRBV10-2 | CARATGGSPYEQYF
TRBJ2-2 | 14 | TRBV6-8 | CASSKGARSGELFF
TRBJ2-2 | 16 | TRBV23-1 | CASSFLDRADTGELFF
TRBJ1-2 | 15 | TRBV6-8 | CASSPLAGGDYGYTF
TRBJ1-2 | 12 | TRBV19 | CASSGTNYGYTF
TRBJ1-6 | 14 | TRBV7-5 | CASSSGGVNSPLHF
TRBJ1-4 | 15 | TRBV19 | CASRHTGTRDEKLFF
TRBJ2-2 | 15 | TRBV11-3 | CASTPWNRGTGELFF
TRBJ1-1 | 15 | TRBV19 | CASSIYAGQNTEAFF
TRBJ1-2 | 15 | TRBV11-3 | CASSFGTQGAYGYTF
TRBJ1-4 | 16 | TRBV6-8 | CASSYGGASVGEKLFF
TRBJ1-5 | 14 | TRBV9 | CASSKTTGNQPQHF
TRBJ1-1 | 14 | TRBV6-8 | CASSEGGLNTEAFF
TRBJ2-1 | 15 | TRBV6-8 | CASSPGFSRHNEQFF
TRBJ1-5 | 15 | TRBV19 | CASNEGTVSNQPQHF
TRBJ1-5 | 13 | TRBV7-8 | CASSPTQGKPQHF
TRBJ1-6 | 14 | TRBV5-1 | CASSLGLTNSPLHF
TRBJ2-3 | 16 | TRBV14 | CASSQERKTSTDTQYF
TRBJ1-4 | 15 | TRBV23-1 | CASSQSTATNEKLFF
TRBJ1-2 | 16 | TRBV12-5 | CASGPGRDRGLYGYTF
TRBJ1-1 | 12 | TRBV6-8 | CAIRRDSYEAFF
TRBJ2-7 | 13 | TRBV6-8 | CASSWGGGDEQYF
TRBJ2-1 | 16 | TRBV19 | CASSGPELTPRNEQFF
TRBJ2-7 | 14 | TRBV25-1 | CASTPGGHRYEQYF
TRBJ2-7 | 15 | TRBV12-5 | CASGLVGSGAYEQYF
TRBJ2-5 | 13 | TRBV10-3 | CAISEGHQETQYF